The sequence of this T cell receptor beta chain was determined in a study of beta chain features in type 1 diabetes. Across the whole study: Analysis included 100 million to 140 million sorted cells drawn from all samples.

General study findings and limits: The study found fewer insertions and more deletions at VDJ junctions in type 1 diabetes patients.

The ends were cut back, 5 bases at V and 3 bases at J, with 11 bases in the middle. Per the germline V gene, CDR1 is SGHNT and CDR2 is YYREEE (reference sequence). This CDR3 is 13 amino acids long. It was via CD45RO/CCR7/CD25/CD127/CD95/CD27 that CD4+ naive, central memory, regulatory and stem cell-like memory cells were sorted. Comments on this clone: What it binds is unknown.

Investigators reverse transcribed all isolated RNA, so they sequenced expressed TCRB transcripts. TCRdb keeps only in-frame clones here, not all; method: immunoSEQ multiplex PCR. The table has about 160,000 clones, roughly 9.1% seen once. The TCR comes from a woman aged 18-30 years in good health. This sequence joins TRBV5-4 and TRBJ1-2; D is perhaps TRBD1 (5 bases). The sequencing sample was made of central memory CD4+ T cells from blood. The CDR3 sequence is CASRLRDDYGYTF. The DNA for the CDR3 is TGTGCCAGCAGGCTCAGGGATGACTATGGCTACACCTTC.